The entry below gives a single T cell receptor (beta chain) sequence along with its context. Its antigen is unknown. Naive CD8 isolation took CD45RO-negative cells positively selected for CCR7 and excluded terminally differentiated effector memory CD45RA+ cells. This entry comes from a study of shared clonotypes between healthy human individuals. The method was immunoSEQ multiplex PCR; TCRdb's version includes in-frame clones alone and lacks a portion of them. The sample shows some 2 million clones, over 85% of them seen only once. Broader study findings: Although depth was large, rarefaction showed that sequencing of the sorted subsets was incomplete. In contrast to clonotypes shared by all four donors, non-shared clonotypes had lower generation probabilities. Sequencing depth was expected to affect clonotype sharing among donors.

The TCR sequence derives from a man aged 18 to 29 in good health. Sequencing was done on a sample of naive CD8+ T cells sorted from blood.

As DNA, the CDR3 is TGTGCCAGCAGCTCCCGTAACGGAGAGCAGTTCTTC. As protein: CASSSRNGEQFF. The chain joins TRBV6-5 to TRBJ2-1; no reliable D call. CDR3 length: 12 residues. V was clipped by 6 bases and J by 10 bases, with 13 bases between them. CDR1 and CDR2 from the germline V gene are MNHEY and SVGAGI.